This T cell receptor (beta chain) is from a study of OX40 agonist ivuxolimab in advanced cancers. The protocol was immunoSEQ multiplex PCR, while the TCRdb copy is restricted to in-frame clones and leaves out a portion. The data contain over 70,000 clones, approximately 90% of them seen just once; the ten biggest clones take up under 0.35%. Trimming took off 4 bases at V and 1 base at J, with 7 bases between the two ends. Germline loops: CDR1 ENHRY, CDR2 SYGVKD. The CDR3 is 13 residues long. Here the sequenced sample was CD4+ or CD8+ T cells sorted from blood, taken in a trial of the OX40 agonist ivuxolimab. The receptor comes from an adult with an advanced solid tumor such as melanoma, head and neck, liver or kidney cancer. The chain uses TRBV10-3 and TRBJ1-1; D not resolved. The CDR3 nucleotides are TGTGCCATCAGTGGAGGAGGGAACACTGAAGCTTTCTTT. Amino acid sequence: CAISGGGNTEAFF.